Following are 5 T cell receptor beta chains from one sample sequenced in a study of early T cells in non-severe SARS-CoV-2 infection (dated by TCRdb to the early 2020s). Receptor amplification or capture employed 5' RACE. For sequencing, a NextSeq 500 was employed. Starting from the raw public reads, TCRdb applied fastp trimming at Q25, assembled clones with MiXCR and retained in-frame beta chains. Each entry is one CDR3 protein sequence, shown with its most common DNA and genes. This sample comprises tens of thousands of distinct CDR3 sequences, 13% to 15% of them detected only once. Around 9.9% of the sample lies in the top ten. The sequencing input was whole blood. These receptor sequences come from an adult who was a healthcare worker with PCR-confirmed SARS-CoV-2 infection or an uninfected control (not recorded which).

The V gene is TRBV20-1, the J gene TRBJ2-7; D remains unclear. Germline V CDR1 and CDR2: DFQATT, SNEGSKA (reference sequence). Trimming left V 3 bases short and J 7 bases short, with 10 bases between. This CDR3 has 11 amino acids. CDR3 residues: CSARVIREQYF. The CDR3 DNA reads TGCAGTGCTAGGGTAATCAGGGAGCAGTACTTC.

This clonotype was seen a handful of times. The CDR3 here is CSARDISGGPGDTQYF. The CDR3 DNA reads as TGCAGTGCTAGAGATATTAGCGGGGGACCGGGAGATACGCAGTATTTT. The chain carries TRBV20-1 and TRBJ2-3; TRBD2 matches at 9 bases. The CDR3 has 16 residues. The V gene's germline CDR1 is DFQATT and CDR2 SNEGSKA (reference sequence). The V and J ends lost 0 bases and 5 bases, in that order; junction bases with no gene match: 9.

The sample holds a few counts of this clonotype. The chain is built from TRBV7-8 and TRBJ2-2, with D uncertain. Germline V lookup: CDR1 SGHVS, CDR2 FQNEAQ. The CDR3 extends over 14 amino acids. Trimming stripped 7 bases from V and 4 bases from J, with 13 bases between. In DNA, the CDR3 is TGTGCCAGCACCGGTGGTTTTCCCACCGGGGAGCTGTTTTTT. Encoded protein: CASTGGFPTGELFF. The full variable domain, with the rest looked up from reference TRBV7-8 and TRBJ2-2, is GAGVSQSPRYKVAKRGQDVALRCDPISGHVSLFWYQQALGQGPEFLTYFQNEAQLDKSGLPSDRFFAERPEGSVSTLKIQRTQQEDSAVYLCASTGGFPTGELFFGEGSRLTVL.

V is TRBV20-1 and J is TRBJ2-2; perhaps TRBD1 as D (6 bases). Germline V CDR1 and CDR2: DFQATT, SNEGSKA (reference sequence). V was pared by 3 bases and J by 4 bases, with 9 bases between. This CDR3 has 13 amino acids. The CDR3 region is CSASRTVTGELFF. CDR3 nucleotides: TGCAGTGCTAGTCGGACAGTCACCGGGGAGCTGTTTTTT.

Details on this clonotype: This may be a read error: a much more frequent sequence differs by one nucleotide. The J gene is TRBJ1-4, the V gene TRBV2; 9 bases map to TRBD1. The CDR3 totals 14 residues. V shed 10 bases, J shed 5 bases, and the junction held 8 bases outside the gene matches. Germline CDR1 is SNHLY and CDR2 is FYNNEI. This CDR3 is CATLPGTGNEKLFF. The DNA for the CDR3 is TGTGCCACCCTACCCGGGACAGGGAATGAAAAACTGTTTTTT. Full variable domain (missing parts from reference TRBV2 and TRBJ1-4): EPEVTQTPSHQVTQMGQEVILRCVPISNHLYFYWYRQILGQKVEFLVSFYNNEISEKSEIFDDQFSVERPDGSNFTLKIRSTKLEDSAMYFCATLPGTGNEKLFFGSGTQLSVL.